These T cell receptor beta chains were read from a single sample in a study of blood T cells in healthy people across ages. TCRdb fed the 5' RACE reads into MiXCR, producing one record per CDR3 protein. The table has about a million distinct CDR3 sequences, 35% to 45% seen once. The sequencing sample was made of blood. These receptors all come from a man aged 18 to 29 in good health. The CDR3 runs from the conserved cysteine through the conserved F or W. A D gene is named only where the DNA matches it firmly. The size entry is marked missing in some rows and otherwise reads once, few, many or a size class.

D gene	clone size	V gene	J gene	CDR3 protein	CDR3 DNA
NA	NA	TRBV12-3/TRBV12-4	TRBJ1-5	CASSLVVAGGDQPQHF	TGTGCCAGCAGTTTAGTAGTGGCCGGTGGGGATCAGCCCCAGCATTTT
TRBD1	NA	TRBV6-4	TRBJ2-7	CASRHRDRGGEQYF	TGTGCCAGCAGACACCGGGACAGGGGCGGGGAGCAGTACTTC
TRBD1	NA	TRBV20-1	TRBJ2-7	CSARGTGKDKISYEQYF	TGCAGTGCTAGAGGGACAGGCAAGGATAAAATAAGCTACGAGCAGTACTTC
NA	NA	TRBV27	TRBJ1-2	CASSLSFRDYGYTF	TGTGCCAGCAGTTTATCGTTTCGGGATTATGGCTACACCTTC
NA	NA	TRBV25-1	TRBJ2-7	CASSGGVSYEQYF	TGTGCCAGCAGTGGGGGGGTTTCCTACGAGCAGTACTTC
NA	NA	TRBV3-1	TRBJ1-2	CASSQVLIDGCTF	TGTGCCAGCAGCCAAGTTCTTATAGATGGCTGCACCTTC
NA	few	TRBV4-3	TRBJ1-2	CASSQDLWNYGYTF	TGCGCCAGCAGCCAAGATTTATGGAACTATGGCTACACCTTC
NA	NA	TRBV7-2	TRBJ2-1	CASSSSGGRGNEQFF	TGTGCCAGCAGCTCCTCCGGGGGGCGAGGCAATGAGCAGTTCTTC
NA	few	TRBV20-1	TRBJ2-3	CSVTRGFGTDTQYF	TGCAGTGTCACAAGGGGGTTTGGCACAGATACGCAGTATTTT
NA	few	TRBV5-1	TRBJ2-3	CASSLAMTDTQYF	TGCGCCAGCAGCTTGGCCATGACAGATACGCAGTATTTT
TRBD1	NA	TRBV24-1	TRBJ2-1	CATSDPRDRYSYNEQFF	TGTGCCACCAGTGATCCCCGGGACAGGTACTCCTACAATGAGCAGTTCTTC
NA	NA	TRBV20-1	TRBJ1-3	CSAMAHSSGNTIYF	TGCAGTGCTATGGCTCACTCCTCTGGAAACACCATATATTTT
NA	many	TRBV20-1	TRBJ1-5	CSASASNQPQHF	TGCAGTGCTAGTGCAAGCAATCAGCCCCAGCATTTT
NA	few	TRBV6-1	TRBJ2-2	CASSETANTGELFF	TGTGCCAGCAGTGAGACGGCGAACACCGGGGAGCTGTTTTTT
NA	few	TRBV27	TRBJ1-1	CASSDAVSEAFF	TGTGCCAGCTCGGACGCCGTCTCTGAAGCTTTCTTT
NA	many	TRBV7-9	TRBJ2-1	CASSFDEQFF	TGTGCCAGCAGCTTTGATGAGCAGTTCTTC
NA	NA	TRBV6-2/TRBV6-3	TRBJ2-2	CASSYSVAGTDTGELFF	TGTGCCAGCAGTTACTCGGTTGCGGGGACTGACACCGGGGAGCTGTTTTTT
TRBD1	NA	TRBV27	TRBJ1-2	CASSLQGEDYGYTF	TGTGCCAGCAGTTTACAGGGGGAAGACTATGGCTACACCTTC
NA	few	TRBV5-1	TRBJ2-3	CASSESPDTQYF	TGCGCCAGCAGTGAGTCACCAGATACGCAGTATTTT
NA	NA	TRBV6-5	TRBJ2-3	CVSSYSPGTANSGSDTQYF	TGTGTCAGCAGTTACTCTCCCGGGACCGCCAACAGTGGGTCAGATACGCAGTATTTT
TRBD1	NA	TRBV20-1	TRBJ1-2	CSARGARQGSGYTF	TGCAGTGCTAGAGGGGCGAGACAGGGTAGCGGCTACACCTTC
NA	NA	TRBV4-1	TRBJ2-3	CASSQDLSARSTDTQYF	TGCGCCAGCAGCCAAGATTTATCGGCCAGGTCCACAGATACGCAGTATTTT
TRBD1	NA	TRBV28	TRBJ2-7	CASSLGQDETYEQYF	TGTGCCAGCAGTTTGGGACAGGACGAAACCTACGAGCAGTACTTC
NA	NA	TRBV28	TRBJ1-4	CASSHLGGEKLFF	TGTGCCAGCAGTCACTTGGGAGGTGAAAAACTGTTTTTT
NA	NA	TRBV16	TRBJ2-5	CASSQEMNQYF	TGTGCCAGCAGCCAGGAGATGAACCAGTACTTC
NA	few	TRBV27	TRBJ2-1	CASSGTGFNEQFF	TGTGCCAGCAGTGGGACTGGATTCAATGAGCAGTTCTTC
NA	NA	TRBV9	TRBJ2-3	CAGSVAAAVADTQYF	TGTGCCGGCAGCGTAGCCGCGGCAGTTGCAGATACGCAGTATTTT
TRBD2	once	TRBV20-1	TRBJ2-5	CSAREALAVGETQYF	TGCAGTGCTAGAGAAGCGCTAGCGGTCGGAGAGACCCAGTACTTC
TRBD1	few	TRBV5-1	TRBJ2-1	CASRGTEYNEQFF	TGCGCCAGCAGAGGGACAGAGTACAATGAGCAGTTCTTC
TRBD1	few	TRBV5-5	TRBJ1-5	CASSEGQVNQPQHF	TGTGCCAGCAGCGAGGGACAGGTCAATCAGCCCCAGCATTTT
NA	NA	TRBV6-2/TRBV6-3	TRBJ2-1	CASSARQYNEQFF	TGTGCCAGCAGTGCCCGACAGTACAATGAGCAGTTCTTC